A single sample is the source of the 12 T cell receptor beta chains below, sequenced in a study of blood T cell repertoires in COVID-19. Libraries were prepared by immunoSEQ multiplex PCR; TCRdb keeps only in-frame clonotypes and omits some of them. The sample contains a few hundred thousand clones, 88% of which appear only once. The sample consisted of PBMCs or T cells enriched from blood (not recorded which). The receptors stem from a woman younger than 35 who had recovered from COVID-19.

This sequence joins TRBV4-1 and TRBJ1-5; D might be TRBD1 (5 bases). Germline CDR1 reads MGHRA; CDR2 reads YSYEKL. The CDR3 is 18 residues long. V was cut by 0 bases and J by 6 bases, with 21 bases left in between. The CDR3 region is CASSQEPRQGGFGQPQHF. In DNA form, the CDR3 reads TGCGCCAGCAGCCAAGAACCCCGCCAGGGAGGGTTTGGTCAGCCCCAGCATTTT.

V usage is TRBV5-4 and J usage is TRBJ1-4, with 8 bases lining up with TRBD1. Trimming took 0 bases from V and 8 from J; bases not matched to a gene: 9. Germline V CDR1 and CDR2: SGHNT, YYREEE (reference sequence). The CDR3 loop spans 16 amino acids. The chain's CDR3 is CASSLGPTGEGEKLFF. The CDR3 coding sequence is TGTGCCAGCAGCTTGGGACCGACAGGGGAGGGGGAAAAACTGTTTTTT.

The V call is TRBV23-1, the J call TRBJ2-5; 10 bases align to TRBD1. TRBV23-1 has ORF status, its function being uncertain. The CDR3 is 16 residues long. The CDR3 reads CASKKPKGQGQETQYF. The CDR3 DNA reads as TGCGCGTCCAAGAAACCAAAGGGACAGGGGCAAGAGACCCAGTACTTC.

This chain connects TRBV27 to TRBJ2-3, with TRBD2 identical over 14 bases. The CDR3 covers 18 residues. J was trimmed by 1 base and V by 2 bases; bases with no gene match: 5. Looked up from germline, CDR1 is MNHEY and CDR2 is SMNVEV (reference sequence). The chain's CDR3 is CASSLRLAGGRGTDTQYF. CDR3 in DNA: TGTGCCAGCAGTTTACGACTAGCGGGGGGGCGGGGCACAGATACGCAGTATTTT.

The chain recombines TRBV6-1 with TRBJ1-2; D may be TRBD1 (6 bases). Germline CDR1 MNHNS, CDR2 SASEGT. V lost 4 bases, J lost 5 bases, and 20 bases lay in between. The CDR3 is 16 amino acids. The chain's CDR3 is CASSGGGPDSGYGYTF. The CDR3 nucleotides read TGTGCCAGCAGTGGCGGGGGGCCCGATTCGGGTTATGGCTACACCTTC.

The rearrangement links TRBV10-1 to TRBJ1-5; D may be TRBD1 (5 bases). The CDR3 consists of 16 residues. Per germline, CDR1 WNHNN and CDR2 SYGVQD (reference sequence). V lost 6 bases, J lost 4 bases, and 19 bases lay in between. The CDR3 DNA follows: TGCGCCAGCAGGTTACCAGAGACAGTTCCGAATCAGCCCCAGCATTTT. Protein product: CASRLPETVPNQPQHF.

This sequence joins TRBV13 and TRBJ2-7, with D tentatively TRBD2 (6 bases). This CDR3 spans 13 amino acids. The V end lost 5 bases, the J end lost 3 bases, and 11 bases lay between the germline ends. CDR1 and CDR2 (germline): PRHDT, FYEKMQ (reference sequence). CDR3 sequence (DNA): TGTGCCAGCAGCCCCTCGGAGGGCTACGAGCAGTACTTC. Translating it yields CASSPSEGYEQYF.

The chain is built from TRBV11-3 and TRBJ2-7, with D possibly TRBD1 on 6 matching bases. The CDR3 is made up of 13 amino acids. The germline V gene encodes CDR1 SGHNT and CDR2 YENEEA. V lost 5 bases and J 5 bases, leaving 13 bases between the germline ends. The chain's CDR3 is CASSLTGSNEQYF. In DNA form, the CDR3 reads TGTGCCAGCAGCCTTACAGGGTCTAACGAGCAGTACTTC.

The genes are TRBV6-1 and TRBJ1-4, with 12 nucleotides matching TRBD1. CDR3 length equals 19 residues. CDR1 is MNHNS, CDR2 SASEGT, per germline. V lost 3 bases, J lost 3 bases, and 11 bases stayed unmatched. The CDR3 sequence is CASSDWGQGASSANEKLFF. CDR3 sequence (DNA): TGTGCCAGCAGTGATTGGGGACAGGGGGCGTCGTCCGCTAATGAAAAACTGTTTTTT.

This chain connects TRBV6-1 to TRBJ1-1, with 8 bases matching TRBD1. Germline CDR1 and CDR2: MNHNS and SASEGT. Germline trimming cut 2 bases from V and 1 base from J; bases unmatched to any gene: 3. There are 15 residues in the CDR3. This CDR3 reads CASSEFTGGNTEAFF. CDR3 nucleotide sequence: TGTGCCAGCAGTGAATTCACAGGGGGGAACACTGAAGCTTTCTTT.

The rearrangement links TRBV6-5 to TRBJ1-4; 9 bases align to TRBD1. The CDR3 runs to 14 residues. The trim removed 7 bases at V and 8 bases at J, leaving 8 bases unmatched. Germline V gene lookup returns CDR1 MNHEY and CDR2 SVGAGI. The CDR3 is CASNWDRAGEKLFF. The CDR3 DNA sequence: TGTGCCAGCAACTGGGACAGGGCGGGGGAAAAACTGTTTTTT.

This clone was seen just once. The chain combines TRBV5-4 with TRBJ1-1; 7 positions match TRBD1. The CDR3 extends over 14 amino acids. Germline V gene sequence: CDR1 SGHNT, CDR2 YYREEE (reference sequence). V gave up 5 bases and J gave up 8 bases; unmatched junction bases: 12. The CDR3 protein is CASRRRDRASEAFF. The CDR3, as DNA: TGTGCCAGCAGACGCCGGGACAGAGCATCCGAAGCTTTCTTT.